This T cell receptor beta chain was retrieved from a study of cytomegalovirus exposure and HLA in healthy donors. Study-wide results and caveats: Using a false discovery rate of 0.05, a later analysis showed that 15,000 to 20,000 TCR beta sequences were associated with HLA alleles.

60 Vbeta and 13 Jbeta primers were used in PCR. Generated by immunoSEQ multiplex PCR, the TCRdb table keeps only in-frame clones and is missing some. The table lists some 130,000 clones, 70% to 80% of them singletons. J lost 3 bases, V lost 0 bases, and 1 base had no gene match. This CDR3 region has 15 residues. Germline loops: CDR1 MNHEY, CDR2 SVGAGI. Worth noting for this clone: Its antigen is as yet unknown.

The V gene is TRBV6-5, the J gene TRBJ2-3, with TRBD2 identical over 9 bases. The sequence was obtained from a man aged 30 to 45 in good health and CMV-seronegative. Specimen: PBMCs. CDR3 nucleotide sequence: TGTGCCAGCAGTTACTCGCTAGCGGGAACAGATACGCAGTATTTT. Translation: CASSYSLAGTDTQYF.